The following is a T cell receptor (beta chain) sequence with its context. Time point of the sample: patch test 2, 6 weeks after DPC sensitization. Treatment: therapeutic diphenylcyclopropenone sensitization with weekly scalp DPC. Total RNA was extracted from unfractionated whole blood. This CDR3 is 14 amino acids long. The V gene lost 3 bases and the J gene lost 2 bases, with 8 bases spanning the gap. The germline V gene has CDR1 LNHDA and CDR2 SQIVND (reference sequence). This specimen belongs to a study of human T cells and chemical hapten exposure. Study details: Sensitization was performed using 2% DPC on a roughly 2 cm by roughly 2 cm upper inner arm skin site.

TCRdb called the RACE reads again in MiXCR, with one record for every CDR3 protein. The sample lists 35,000 to 45,000 distinct CDR3 sequences, approximately 9.7% occurring once. The receptor comes from a young woman with alopecia areata. Some clones in this sample may be carry-over from other donors' samples. The starting material was whole blood, obtained in connection with sensitization to the hapten diphenylcyclopropenone (DPC). The V and J genes are TRBV19 and TRBJ1-5; D remains unclear. This CDR3 is CASSILGGNQPQHF. The CDR3 DNA reads TGTGCCAGTAGTATTCTAGGTGGCAATCAGCCCCAGCATTTT.